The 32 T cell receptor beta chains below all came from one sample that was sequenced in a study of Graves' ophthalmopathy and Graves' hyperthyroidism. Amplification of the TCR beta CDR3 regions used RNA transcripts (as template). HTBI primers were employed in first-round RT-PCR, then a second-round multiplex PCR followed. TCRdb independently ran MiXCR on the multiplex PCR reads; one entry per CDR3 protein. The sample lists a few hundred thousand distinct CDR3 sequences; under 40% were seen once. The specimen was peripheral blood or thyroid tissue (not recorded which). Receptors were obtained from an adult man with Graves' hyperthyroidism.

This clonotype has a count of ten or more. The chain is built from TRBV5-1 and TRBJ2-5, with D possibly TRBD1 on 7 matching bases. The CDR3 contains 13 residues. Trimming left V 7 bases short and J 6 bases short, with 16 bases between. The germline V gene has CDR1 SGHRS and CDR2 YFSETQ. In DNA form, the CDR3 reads TGCGCCAGCGGCGTGCGGGACAGCCAGACCCAGTACTTC. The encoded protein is CASGVRDSQTQYF.

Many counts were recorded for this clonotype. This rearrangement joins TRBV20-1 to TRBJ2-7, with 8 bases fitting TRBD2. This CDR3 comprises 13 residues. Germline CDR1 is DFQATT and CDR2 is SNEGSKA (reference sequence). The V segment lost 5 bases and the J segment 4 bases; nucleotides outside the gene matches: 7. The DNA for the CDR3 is TGCAGTGCTTCACGGGAGGGCCCTTACGAGCAGTACTTC. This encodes CSASREGPYEQYF.

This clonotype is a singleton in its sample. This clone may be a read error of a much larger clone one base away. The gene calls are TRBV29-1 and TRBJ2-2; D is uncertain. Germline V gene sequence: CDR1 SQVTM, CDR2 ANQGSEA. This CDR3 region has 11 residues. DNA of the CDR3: TGCAGCGTTGCTTCCACCAGGGAGCTGTTTTTT. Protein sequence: CSVASTRELFF.

CDR3: CAISESAGEKLFF. The CDR3 DNA sequence: TGTGCCATCAGTGAGTCAGCGGGGGAAAAACTGTTTTTT. V and J are TRBV10-3 and TRBJ1-4; D is unresolved. Germline V gives CDR1 ENHRY, CDR2 SYGVKD. V was pared by 0 bases and J by 8 bases, with 7 bases between. The CDR3 consists of 13 residues.

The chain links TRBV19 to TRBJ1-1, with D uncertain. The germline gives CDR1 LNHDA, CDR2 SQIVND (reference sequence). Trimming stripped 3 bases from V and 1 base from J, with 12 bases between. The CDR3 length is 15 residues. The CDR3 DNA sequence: TGTGCCAGTAGTATCTGGGCAGAGGAGAACACTGAAGCTTTCTTT. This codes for CASSIWAEENTEAFF.

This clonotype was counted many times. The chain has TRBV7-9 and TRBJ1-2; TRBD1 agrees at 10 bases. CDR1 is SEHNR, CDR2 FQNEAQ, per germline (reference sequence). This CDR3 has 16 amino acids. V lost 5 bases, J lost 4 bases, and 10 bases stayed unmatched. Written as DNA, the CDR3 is TGTGCCAGCAGCCCCACCTTGGGACAGGGGACCTATGGCTACACCTTC. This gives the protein CASSPTLGQGTYGYTF.

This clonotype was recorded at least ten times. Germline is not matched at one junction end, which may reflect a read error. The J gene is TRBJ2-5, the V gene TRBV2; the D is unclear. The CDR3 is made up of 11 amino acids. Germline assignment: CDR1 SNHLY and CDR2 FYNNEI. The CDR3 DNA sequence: TGTGCCAGCAGTGTCCAAGAGGCCCAGTACTTC. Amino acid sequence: CASSVQEAQYF.

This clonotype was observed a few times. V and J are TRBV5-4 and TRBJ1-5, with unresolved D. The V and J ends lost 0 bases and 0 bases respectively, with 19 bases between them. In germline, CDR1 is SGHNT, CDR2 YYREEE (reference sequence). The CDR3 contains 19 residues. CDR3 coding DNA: TGTGCCAGCAGCTTGGCCTCTGGTTTTCCGTTATTTAGCAATCAGCCCCAGCATTTT. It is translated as CASSLASGFPLFSNQPQHF.

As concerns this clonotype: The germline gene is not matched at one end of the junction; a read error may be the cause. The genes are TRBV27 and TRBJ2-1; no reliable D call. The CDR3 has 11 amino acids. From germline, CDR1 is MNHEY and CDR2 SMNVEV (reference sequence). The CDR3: CASGLYNERFF. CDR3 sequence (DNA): TGTGCCAGCGGTCTTTACAATGAGCGGTTCTTC.

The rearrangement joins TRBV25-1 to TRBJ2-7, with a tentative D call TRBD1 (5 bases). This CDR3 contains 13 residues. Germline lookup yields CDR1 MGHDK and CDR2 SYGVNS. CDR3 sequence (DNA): TGTGCTAGAGATCAGGGTAGGACGTACGAGCAGTACTTC. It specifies CARDQGRTYEQYF.

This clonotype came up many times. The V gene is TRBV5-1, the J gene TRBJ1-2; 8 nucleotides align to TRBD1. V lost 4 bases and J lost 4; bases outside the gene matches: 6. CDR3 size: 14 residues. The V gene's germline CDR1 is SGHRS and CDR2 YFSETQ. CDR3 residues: CASSRDRGGYGYTF. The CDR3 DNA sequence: TGCGCCAGCAGCCGAGACAGGGGTGGCTATGGCTACACCTTC.

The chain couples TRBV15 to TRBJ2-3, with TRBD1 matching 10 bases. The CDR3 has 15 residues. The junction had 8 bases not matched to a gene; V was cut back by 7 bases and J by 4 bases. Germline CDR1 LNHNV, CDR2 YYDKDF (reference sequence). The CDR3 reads CATKKTGGMSDTQYF. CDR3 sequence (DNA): TGTGCCACCAAGAAGACAGGGGGCATGTCAGATACGCAGTATTTT.

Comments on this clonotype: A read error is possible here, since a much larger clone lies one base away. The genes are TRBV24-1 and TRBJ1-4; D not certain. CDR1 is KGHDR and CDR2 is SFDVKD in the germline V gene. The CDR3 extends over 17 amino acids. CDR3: CAASENSSPATNEKLFF. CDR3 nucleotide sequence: TGTGCCGCCAGTGAAAACAGCAGTCCTGCAACTAATGAAAAACTGTTTTTT.

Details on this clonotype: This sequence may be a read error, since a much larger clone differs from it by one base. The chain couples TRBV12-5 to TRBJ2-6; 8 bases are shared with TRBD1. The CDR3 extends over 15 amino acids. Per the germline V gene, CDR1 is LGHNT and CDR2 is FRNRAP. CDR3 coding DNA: TGTGCTTGTGGGTTCGGACAGGGTGAGACCAACGTCCTGACTTTC. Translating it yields CACGFGQGETNVLTF.

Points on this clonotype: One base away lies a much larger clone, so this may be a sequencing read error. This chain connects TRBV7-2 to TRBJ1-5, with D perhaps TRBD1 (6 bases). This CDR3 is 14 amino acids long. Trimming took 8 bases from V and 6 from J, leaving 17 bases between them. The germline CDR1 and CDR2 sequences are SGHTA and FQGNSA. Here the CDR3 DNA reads TGTGCCAGCCGCCCAGGGACATCGGGTCAGCCCCAGCATTTT. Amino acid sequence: CASRPGTSGQPQHF.

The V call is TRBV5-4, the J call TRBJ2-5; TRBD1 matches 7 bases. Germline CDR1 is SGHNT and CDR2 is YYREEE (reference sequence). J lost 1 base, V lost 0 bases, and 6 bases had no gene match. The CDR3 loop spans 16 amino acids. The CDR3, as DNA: TGTGCCAGCAGCTTGGGAGACAGGGTGGGCCAAGAGACCCAGTACTTC. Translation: CASSLGDRVGQETQYF. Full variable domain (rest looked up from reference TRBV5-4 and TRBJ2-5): ETGVTQSPTHLIKTRGQQVTLRCSSQSGHNTVSWYQQALGQGPQFIFQYYREEENGRGNFPPRFSGLQFPNYSSELNVNALELDDSALYLCASSLGDRVGQETQYFGPGTRLLVL.

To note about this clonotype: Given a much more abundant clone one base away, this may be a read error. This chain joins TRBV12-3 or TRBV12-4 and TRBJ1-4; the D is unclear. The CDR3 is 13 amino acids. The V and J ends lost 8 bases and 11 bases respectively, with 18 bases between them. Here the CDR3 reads CASDQDGSGKLFF. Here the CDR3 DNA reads TGTGCCAGCGATCAGGACGGCTCCGGGAAACTGTTTTTT.

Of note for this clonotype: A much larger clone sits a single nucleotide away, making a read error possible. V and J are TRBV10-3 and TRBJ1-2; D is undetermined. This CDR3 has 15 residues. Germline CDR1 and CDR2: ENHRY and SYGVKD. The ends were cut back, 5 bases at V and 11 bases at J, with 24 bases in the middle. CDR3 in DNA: TGTGCCATCAGTTACTCAGGTGGATTCACCGACCGGTACACCTTC. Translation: CAISYSGGFTDRYTF.

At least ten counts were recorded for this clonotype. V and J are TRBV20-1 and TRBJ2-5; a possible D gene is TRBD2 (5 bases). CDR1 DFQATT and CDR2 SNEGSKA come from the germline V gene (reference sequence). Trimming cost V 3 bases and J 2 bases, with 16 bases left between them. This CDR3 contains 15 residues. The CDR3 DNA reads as TGCAGTGCTAGCGTCATCGGGATTCAACAAGAGACCCAGTACTTC. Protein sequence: CSASVIGIQQETQYF.

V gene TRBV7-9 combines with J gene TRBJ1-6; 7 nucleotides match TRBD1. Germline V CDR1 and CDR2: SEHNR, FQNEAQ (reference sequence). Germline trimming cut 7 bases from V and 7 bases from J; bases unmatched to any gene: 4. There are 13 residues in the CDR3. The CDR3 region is CASTGQENSPLHF. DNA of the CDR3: TGTGCCAGCACCGGACAGGAGAATTCACCCCTCCACTTT.

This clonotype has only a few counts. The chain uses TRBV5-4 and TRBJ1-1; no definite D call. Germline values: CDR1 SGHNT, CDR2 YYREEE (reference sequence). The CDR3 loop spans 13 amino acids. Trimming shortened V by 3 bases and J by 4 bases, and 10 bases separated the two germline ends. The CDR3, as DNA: TGTGCCAGCAGCTCCACTGCCAGCACTGAAGCTTTCTTT. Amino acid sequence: CASSSTASTEAFF.

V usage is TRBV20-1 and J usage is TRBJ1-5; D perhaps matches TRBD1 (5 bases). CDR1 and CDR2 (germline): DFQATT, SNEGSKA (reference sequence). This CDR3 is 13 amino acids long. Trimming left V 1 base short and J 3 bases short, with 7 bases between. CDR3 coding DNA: TGCAGTGCTAGAGGGGACCTCAATCAGCCCCAGCATTTT. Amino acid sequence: CSARGDLNQPQHF.

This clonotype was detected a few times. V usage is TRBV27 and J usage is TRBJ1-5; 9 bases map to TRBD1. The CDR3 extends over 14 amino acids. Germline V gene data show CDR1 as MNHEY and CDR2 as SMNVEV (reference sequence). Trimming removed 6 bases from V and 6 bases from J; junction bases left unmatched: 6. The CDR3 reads CASRPGQGTQPQHF. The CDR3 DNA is TGTGCCAGCAGGCCGGGACAGGGTACTCAGCCCCAGCATTTT.

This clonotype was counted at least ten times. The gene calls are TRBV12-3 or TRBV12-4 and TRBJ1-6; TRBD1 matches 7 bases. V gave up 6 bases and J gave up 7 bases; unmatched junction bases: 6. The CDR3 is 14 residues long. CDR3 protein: CASRRDRENSPLHF. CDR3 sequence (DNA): TGTGCCAGCAGGCGCGACAGGGAAAATTCACCCCTCCACTTT.

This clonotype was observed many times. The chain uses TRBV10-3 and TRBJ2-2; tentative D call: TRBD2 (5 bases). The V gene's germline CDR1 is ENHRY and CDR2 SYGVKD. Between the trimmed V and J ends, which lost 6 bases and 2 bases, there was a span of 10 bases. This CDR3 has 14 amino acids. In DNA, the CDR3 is TGTGCCATCAGGGCCGAGGGTAACACCGGGGAGCTGTTTTTT. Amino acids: CAIRAEGNTGELFF.

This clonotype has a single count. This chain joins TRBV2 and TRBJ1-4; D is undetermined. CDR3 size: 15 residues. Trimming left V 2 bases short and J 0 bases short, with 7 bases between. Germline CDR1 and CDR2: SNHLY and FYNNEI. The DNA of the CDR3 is TGTGCCAGCAGTGAAAGAGGGACAACTAATGAAAAACTGTTTTTT. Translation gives CASSERGTTNEKLFF.

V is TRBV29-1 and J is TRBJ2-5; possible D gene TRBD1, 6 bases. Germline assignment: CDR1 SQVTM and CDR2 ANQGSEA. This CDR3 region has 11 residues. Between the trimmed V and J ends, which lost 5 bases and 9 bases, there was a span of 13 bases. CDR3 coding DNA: TGCAGCGTTCTCGGCCCAGGGGCCCAGTACTTC. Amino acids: CSVLGPGAQYF. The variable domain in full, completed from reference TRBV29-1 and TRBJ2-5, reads SAVISQKPSRDICQRGTSLTIQCQVDSQVTMMFWYRQQPGQSLTLIATANQGSEATYESGFVIDKFPISRPNLTFSTLTVSNMSPEDSSIYLCSVLGPGAQYFGPGTRLLVL.

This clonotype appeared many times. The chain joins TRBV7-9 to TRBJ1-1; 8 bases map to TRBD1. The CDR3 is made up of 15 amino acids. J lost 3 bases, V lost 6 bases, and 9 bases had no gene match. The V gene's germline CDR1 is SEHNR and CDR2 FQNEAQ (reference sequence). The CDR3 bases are TGTGCCAGCAGGGAAGACAGGGGACGGGACACTGAAGCTTTCTTT. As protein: CASREDRGRDTEAFF. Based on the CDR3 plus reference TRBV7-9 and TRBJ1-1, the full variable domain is DTGVSQNPRHKITKRGQNVTFRCDPISEHNRLYWYRQTLGQGPEFLTYFQNEAQLEKSRLLSDRFSAERPKGSFSTLEIQRTEQGDSAMYLCASREDRGRDTEAFFGQGTRLTVV.

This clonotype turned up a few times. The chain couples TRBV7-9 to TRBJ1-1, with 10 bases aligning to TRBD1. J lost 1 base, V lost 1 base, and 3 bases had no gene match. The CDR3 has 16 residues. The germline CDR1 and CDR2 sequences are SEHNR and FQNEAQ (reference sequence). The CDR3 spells CASSLDGQGGNTEAFF. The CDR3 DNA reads TGTGCCAGCAGCTTAGACGGACAGGGGGGGAACACTGAAGCTTTCTTT.

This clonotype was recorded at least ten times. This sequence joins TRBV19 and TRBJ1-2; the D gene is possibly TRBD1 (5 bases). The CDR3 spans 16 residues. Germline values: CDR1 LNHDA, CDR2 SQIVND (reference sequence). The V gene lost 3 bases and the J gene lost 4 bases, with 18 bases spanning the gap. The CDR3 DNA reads TGTGCCAGTAGTATCCCCGGGACGATTTTCGTCTATGGCTACACCTTC. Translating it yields CASSIPGTIFVYGYTF.

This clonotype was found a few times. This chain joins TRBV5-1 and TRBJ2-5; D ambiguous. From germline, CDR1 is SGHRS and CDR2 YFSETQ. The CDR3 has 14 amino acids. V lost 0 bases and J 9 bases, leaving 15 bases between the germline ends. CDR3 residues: CASSLEQPSRAQYF. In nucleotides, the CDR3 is TGCGCCAGCAGCTTGGAACAACCATCAAGGGCCCAGTACTTC. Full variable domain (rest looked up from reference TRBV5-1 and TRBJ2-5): KAGVTQTPRYLIKTRGQQVTLSCSPISGHRSVSWYQQTPGQGLQFLFEYFSETQRNKGNFPGRFSGRQFSNSRSEMNVSTLELGDSALYLCASSLEQPSRAQYFGPGTRLLVL.

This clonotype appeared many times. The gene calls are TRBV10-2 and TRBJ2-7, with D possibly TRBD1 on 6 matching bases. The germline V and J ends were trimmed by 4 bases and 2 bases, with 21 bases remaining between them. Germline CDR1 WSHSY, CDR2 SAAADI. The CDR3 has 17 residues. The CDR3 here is CASSGGRGRAFTYEQYF. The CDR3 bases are TGCGCCAGCAGTGGAGGCAGGGGACGTGCATTTACCTACGAGCAGTACTTC.